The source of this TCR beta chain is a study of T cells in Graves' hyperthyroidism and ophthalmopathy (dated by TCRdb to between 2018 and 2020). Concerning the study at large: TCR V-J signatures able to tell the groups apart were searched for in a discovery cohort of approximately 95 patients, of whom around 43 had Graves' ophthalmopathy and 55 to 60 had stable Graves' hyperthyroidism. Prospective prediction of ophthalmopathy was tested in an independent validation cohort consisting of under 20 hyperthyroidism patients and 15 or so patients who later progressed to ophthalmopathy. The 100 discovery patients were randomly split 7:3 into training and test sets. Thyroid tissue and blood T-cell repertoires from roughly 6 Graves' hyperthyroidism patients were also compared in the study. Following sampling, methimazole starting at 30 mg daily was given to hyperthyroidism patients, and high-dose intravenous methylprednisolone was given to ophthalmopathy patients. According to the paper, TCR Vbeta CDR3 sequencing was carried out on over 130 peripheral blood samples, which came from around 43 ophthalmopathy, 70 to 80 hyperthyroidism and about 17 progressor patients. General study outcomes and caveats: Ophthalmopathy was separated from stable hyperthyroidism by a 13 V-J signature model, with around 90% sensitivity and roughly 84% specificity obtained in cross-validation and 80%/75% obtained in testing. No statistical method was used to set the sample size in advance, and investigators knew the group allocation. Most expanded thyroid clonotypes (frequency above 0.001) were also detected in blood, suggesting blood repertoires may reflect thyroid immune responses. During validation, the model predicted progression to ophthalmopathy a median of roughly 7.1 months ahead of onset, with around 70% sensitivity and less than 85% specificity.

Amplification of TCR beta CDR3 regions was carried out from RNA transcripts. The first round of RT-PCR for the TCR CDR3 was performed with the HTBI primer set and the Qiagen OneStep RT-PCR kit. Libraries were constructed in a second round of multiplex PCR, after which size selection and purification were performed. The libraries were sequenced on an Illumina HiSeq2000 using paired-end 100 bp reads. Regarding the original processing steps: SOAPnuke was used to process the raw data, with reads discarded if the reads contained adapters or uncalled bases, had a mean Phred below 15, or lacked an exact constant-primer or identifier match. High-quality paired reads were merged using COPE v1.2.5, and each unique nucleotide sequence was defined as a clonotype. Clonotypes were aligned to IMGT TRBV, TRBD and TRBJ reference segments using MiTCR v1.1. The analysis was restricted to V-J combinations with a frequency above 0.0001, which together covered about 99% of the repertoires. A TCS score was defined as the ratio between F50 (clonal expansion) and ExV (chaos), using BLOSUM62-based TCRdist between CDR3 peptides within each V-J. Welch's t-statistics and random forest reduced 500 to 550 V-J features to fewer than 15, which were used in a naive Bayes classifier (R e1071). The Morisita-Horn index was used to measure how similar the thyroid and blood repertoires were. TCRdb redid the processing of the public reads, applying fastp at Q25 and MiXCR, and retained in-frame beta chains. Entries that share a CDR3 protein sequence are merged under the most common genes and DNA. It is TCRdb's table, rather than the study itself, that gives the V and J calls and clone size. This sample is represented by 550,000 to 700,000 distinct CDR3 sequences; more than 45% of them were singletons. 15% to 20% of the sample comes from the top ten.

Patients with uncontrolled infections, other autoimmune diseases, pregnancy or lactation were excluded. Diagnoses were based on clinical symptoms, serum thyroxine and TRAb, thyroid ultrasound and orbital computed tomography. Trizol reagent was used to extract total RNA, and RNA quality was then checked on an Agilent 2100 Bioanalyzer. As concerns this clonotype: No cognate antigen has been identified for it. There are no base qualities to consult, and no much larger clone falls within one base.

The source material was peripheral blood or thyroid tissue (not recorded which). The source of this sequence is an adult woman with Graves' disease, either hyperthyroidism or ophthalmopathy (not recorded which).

The nucleotide sequence reads TGTGCCATCAGTGAGGAGGGGTTCACTGAAGCTTTCTTT. It encodes CAISEEGFTEAFF. The chain was built from TRBV10-3 and TRBJ1-1, and possibly TRBD1, on 5 matching bases. CDR1 ENHRY and CDR2 SYGVKD are derived from the germline V gene. V sheds 2 bases and J sheds 4 bases, leaving 8 bases between their ends. CDR3 length: 13 amino acids, cysteine to phenylalanine. The only DNA kept is the CDR3, 39 bases in frame from the first base.